One sample yielded the 30 T cell receptor beta chains listed below, sequenced in a study of memory CD4+ T cells and cytomegalovirus serostatus (dated by TCRdb to about 2019). Single viable CD3+CD4+CD8-CD45RO+ cells were sorted as memory CD4+ T cells on a FACSAria II. Library preparation used the immunoSEQ multiplex PCR assay. This immuneACCESS table, as held by TCRdb, lists in-frame sequences with V and J called but not all clones. Of the missing ones, under half trace to an unresolved V gene in checked studies; the others have no known cause. The sample data list approximately 42,000 clones, and 79% of these were observed just once. The top ten clones comprise 1% to 1.3% of the sample. Sequencing used memory CD4+ T cells from blood. The receptors here all came from an adult in good health and CMV-seronegative.

The chain links TRBV2 to TRBJ2-2; 10 bases match TRBD2. Germline CDR1 and CDR2: SNHLY and FYNNEI. This CDR3 region has 18 residues. The V and J ends lost 2 bases and 5 bases, in that order; junction bases with no gene match: 11. Here the CDR3 DNA reads TGTGCCAGCAGTGAAAAGCGACTAGCGGGCGCAGCTACCGGGGAGCTGTTTTTT. This codes for CASSEKRLAGAATGELFF.

In DNA form, the CDR3 reads TGTGCCAGCAGTTTTGGGGGCCCCTACGAGCAGTACTTC. This sequence encodes CASSFGGPYEQYF. The chain combines TRBV28 with TRBJ2-7, with D possibly TRBD1 on 6 matching bases. Germline-derived CDR1 and CDR2 are MDHEN and SYDVKM. Trimming removed 3 bases from V and 2 bases from J, with 8 bases in between. This CDR3 region has 13 residues. Looking up the rest from reference TRBV28 and TRBJ2-7 gives the full variable domain: DVKVTQSSRYLVKRTGEKVFLECVQDMDHENMFWYRQDPGLGLRLIYFSYDVKMKEKGDIPEGYSVSREKKERFSLILESASTNQTSMYLCASSFGGPYEQYFGPGTRLTVT.

The rearrangement joins TRBV9 to TRBJ2-2; D remains ambiguous. This CDR3 spans 13 amino acids. Looked up from germline, CDR1 is SGDLS and CDR2 is YYNGEE. Trimming stripped 0 bases from V and 7 bases from J, with 7 bases between. In DNA form, the CDR3 reads TGTGCCAGCAGCGTAGGGACCCTCGGGGAGCTGTTTTTT. This codes for CASSVGTLGELFF. Variable domain in full (rest from reference TRBV9 and TRBJ2-2): DSGVTQTPKHLITATGQRVTLRCSPRSGDLSVYWYQQSLDQGLQFLIQYYNGEERAKGNILERFSAQQFPDLHSELNLSSLELGDSALYFCASSVGTLGELFFGEGSRLTVL.

This clone was counted once. This sequence joins TRBV30 and TRBJ2-3, with D hard to call. The CDR3 spans 13 residues. Trimming took 4 bases from V and 7 from J, leaving 15 bases between them. In germline, CDR1 is GTSNPN, CDR2 SVGIG (reference sequence). The CDR3 region is CAWKKAFWNTQYF. The CDR3 nucleotides read TGTGCCTGGAAAAAAGCTTTTTGGAATACGCAGTATTTT.

V gene TRBV13 combines with J gene TRBJ2-5; 7 nucleotides line up with TRBD2. V trimming: 5 bases; J trimming: 2 bases; junction bases outside the gene matches: 8. The CDR3 spans 15 residues. Looked up from germline, CDR1 is PRHDT and CDR2 is FYEKMQ (reference sequence). In DNA, the CDR3 is TGTGCCAGCAGCCCCACCGGGACTACTCAAGAGACCCAGTACTTC. It yields the protein CASSPTGTTQETQYF.

This chain uses TRBV2 with TRBJ2-1; 9 bases agree with TRBD1. The V gene end was trimmed by 5 bases and the J gene end by 9 bases; junction bases not matched to a gene: 11. This CDR3 is built from 15 residues. Germline V lookup: CDR1 SNHLY, CDR2 FYNNEI. This CDR3 is CASSHRDRAPPEQFF. Written as DNA, the CDR3 is TGTGCCAGCAGTCACCGGGACAGGGCCCCTCCTGAGCAGTTCTTC. Using reference TRBV2 and TRBJ2-1 for the parts outside the CDR3, the full variable domain is EPEVTQTPSHQVTQMGQEVILRCVPISNHLYFYWYRQILGQKVEFLVSFYNNEISEKSEIFDDQFSVERPDGSNFTLKIRSTKLEDSAMYFCASSHRDRAPPEQFFGPGTRLTVL.

V usage is TRBV19 and J usage is TRBJ2-3; D is possibly TRBD1 (6 bases). This CDR3 contains 16 residues. The germline gives CDR1 LNHDA, CDR2 SQIVND (reference sequence). Between the trimmed V and J ends, which lost 7 bases and 3 bases, there was a span of 20 bases. CDR3 nucleotides: TGTGCCAGTACCCGAAGACAGGCTTCATCGACAGATACGCAGTATTTT. Translated: CASTRRQASSTDTQYF. Combining the CDR3 with reference TRBV19 and TRBJ2-3 gives the whole variable domain DGGITQSPKYLFRKEGQNVTLSCEQNLNHDAMYWYRQDPGQGLRLIYYSQIVNDFQKGDIAEGYSVSREKKESFPLTVTSAQKNPTAFYLCASTRRQASSTDTQYFGPGTRLTVL.

This chain uses TRBV27 with TRBJ2-4; TRBD1 agrees at 10 bases. Germline V gives CDR1 MNHEY, CDR2 SMNVEV (reference sequence). CDR3 size: 14 residues. The junction had 5 bases not matched to a gene; V was cut back by 5 bases and J by 7 bases. CDR3: CASSPQGQGNIQYF. CDR3 nucleotide sequence: TGTGCCAGCAGTCCCCAGGGACAGGGGAACATTCAGTACTTC.

This clone has more than one count but fewer than ten. The V gene is TRBV19, the J gene TRBJ1-1; 9 bases fit TRBD1. V was pared by 5 bases and J by 3 bases, with 4 bases of the junction left unmatched. CDR1 is LNHDA, CDR2 SQIVND, per germline (reference sequence). CDR3 length equals 14 residues. CDR3 nucleotides: TGTGCCAGTAGTCCTAGGGACAGGGACACTGAAGCTTTCTTT. It encodes CASSPRDRDTEAFF.

The chain uses TRBV4-1 and TRBJ1-1; no reliable D call. Germline CDR1 MGHRA, CDR2 YSYEKL. The CDR3 sequence is 15 residues long. V lost 0 bases and J lost 1, with 9 bases in between. CDR3 in DNA: TGCGCCAGCAGCCAAGATGTACAGACGAACACTGAAGCTTTCTTT. Its translation is CASSQDVQTNTEAFF.

Here the CDR3 reads CATSRDMGQGTHEQFF. The CDR3 DNA reads as TGTGCCACCAGCAGAGATATGGGACAGGGAACGCATGAGCAGTTCTTC. This chain uses TRBV15 with TRBJ2-1, with 9 bases identical to TRBD1. The CDR3 is 16 residues long. J was trimmed by 8 bases and V by 0 bases; bases with no gene match: 8. Per germline, CDR1 LNHNV and CDR2 YYDKDF (reference sequence).

This rearrangement joins TRBV11-3 to TRBJ2-7, with 10 bases lining up with TRBD2. Germline V gene sequence: CDR1 SGHNT, CDR2 YENEEA. V trimming: 7 bases; J trimming: 6 bases; junction bases outside the gene matches: 9. The CDR3 length is 14 residues. The CDR3 bases are TGTGCCAGCACGGAGGATAGCGGGAGGACCGAGCAGTACTTC. This codes for CASTEDSGRTEQYF. Based on the CDR3 plus reference TRBV11-3 and TRBJ2-7, the full variable domain is EAGVVQSPRYKIIEKKQPVAFWCNPISGHNTLYWYLQNLGQGPELLIRYENEEAVDDSQLPKDRFSAERLKGVDSTLKIQPAELGDSAVYLCASTEDSGRTEQYFGPGTRLTVT.

Turning to this clone: At one of its ends the junction is not consistent with the germline gene, which may arise from a read error. The genes are TRBV5-1 and TRBJ2-1; D tentatively reads TRBD1 or TRBD2 (6 bases each). Per germline, CDR1 SGHRS and CDR2 YFSETQ. The length of the CDR3 is 13 residues. CDR3 sequence reads: CASSLADKIGGIF. The CDR3 region has the DNA TGCGCCAGCAGCTTGGCCGATAAAATAGGGGGGATCTTC.

Only one count was recorded for this clone. The chain employs TRBV5-4 and TRBJ1-6, with a tentative D call TRBD1 (5 bases). There are 15 residues in the CDR3. The germline V and J ends were trimmed by 2 bases and 9 bases, with 15 bases remaining between them. From germline, CDR1 is SGHNT and CDR2 YYREEE (reference sequence). CDR3 coding DNA: TGTGCCAGCAGCTTATATGGGGGAGGTATTTCACCCCTCCACTTT. As protein: CASSLYGGGISPLHF.

The chain recombines TRBV25-1 with TRBJ1-5; TRBD1 matches 8 bases. Germline V lookup: CDR1 MGHDK, CDR2 SYGVNS. J gave up 6 bases and V 2 bases, and 6 bases lay outside the gene matches. The CDR3 spans 15 residues. The CDR3 is CASSEHRGRRQPQHF. CDR3 nucleotide sequence: TGTGCCAGCAGTGAACACAGGGGGAGACGTCAGCCCCAGCATTTT. Full variable domain (outside the CDR3, taken from reference TRBV25-1 and TRBJ1-5): EADIYQTPRYLVIGTGKKITLECSQTMGHDKMYWYQQDPGMELHLIHYSYGVNSTEKGDLSSESTVSRIRTEHFPLTLESARPSHTSQYLCASSEHRGRRQPQHFGDGTRLSIL.

This chain connects TRBV7-9 to TRBJ2-7, with TRBD1 as a possible D gene (6 bases). With 3 bases removed from V and 7 bases from J, the gap between germline ends came to 16 bases. Germline V gene lookup returns CDR1 SEHNR and CDR2 FQNEAQ (reference sequence). The CDR3 is 14 amino acids. In DNA form, the CDR3 reads TGTGCCAGCAGCTTCTCACAGGGCCTGGGAGAGCAGTACTTC. Translated: CASSFSQGLGEQYF.

The gene calls are TRBV30 and TRBJ2-1; D remains ambiguous. The CDR3 is made up of 12 amino acids. With 0 bases removed from V and 15 bases from J, the gap between germline ends came to 15 bases. Germline loops: CDR1 GTSNPN, CDR2 SVGIG (reference sequence). CDR3 sequence: CAWSVLGAMPFF. CDR3 sequence (DNA): TGTGCCTGGAGTGTACTTGGAGCTATGCCGTTCTTC.

The V and J genes are TRBV30 and TRBJ2-7; D might be TRBD2 (5 bases). The CDR3 length is 11 residues. The germline CDR1 and CDR2 sequences are GTSNPN and SVGIG (reference sequence). Trimming took off 3 bases at V and 2 bases at J, with 5 bases between the two ends. CDR3 residues: CAWSGTYEQYF. The CDR3, as DNA: TGTGCCTGGAGCGGGACCTACGAGCAGTACTTC. Looking up the rest from reference TRBV30 and TRBJ2-7 gives the full variable domain: SQTIHQWPATLVQPVGSPLSLECTVEGTSNPNLYWYRQAAGRGLQLLFYSVGIGQISSEVPQNLSASRPQDRQFILSSKKLLLSDSGFYLCAWSGTYEQYFGPGTRLTVT.

The gene calls are TRBV10-2 and TRBJ2-1; 8 bases fit TRBD2. The germline V gene encodes CDR1 WSHSY and CDR2 SAAADI. V gave up 8 bases and J gave up 0 bases; unmatched junction bases: 15. The CDR3 length is 18 residues. The CDR3: CASAGGTTSGSSYNEQFF. Here the CDR3 DNA reads TGCGCCAGCGCGGGGGGTACCACTAGCGGAAGCTCCTACAATGAGCAGTTCTTC.

The rearrangement joins TRBV6-5 to TRBJ2-3; D unresolved. V gave up 6 bases and J gave up 5 bases, with 6 bases separating them. The germline gives CDR1 MNHEY, CDR2 SVGAGI. CDR3 length: 11 residues. The CDR3, as DNA: TGTGCCAGCAGGGAGCTAGATACGCAGTATTTT. Its protein is CASRELDTQYF.

This chain joins TRBV30 and TRBJ2-7; 9 bases agree with TRBD1. From germline, CDR1 is GTSNPN and CDR2 SVGIG (reference sequence). This CDR3 contains 17 residues. Trimming at V came to 4 bases and at J to 1 base, leaving 14 bases not matched to a gene. As DNA, the CDR3 is TGTGCCTGGAAAAAAACTTTGCGGACAGGGGTATCCTACGAGCAGTACTTC. It is translated as CAWKKTLRTGVSYEQYF.

V is TRBV18 and J is TRBJ1-1, with a possible D match to TRBD1 (5 bases). The germline V gene has CDR1 KGHSH and CDR2 LQKENI. The germline V and J ends were trimmed by 5 bases and 1 base, with 14 bases remaining between them. CDR3 length equals 15 residues. CDR3 in DNA: TGTGCCAGCTCAAGTACGGTGGGGGGGAACACTGAAGCTTTCTTT. Protein sequence: CASSSTVGGNTEAFF.

V is TRBV4-1 and J is TRBJ1-1; D unclear. The V gene's germline CDR1 is MGHRA and CDR2 YSYEKL. V dropped 4 bases and J dropped 5 bases, with 17 bases sitting between them. The CDR3 covers 15 residues. For the CDR3, the DNA is TGCGCCAGCAGCCTCCTCTGGCCCAGAGGAACTGAAGCTTTCTTT. It is translated as CASSLLWPRGTEAFF.

Points on this clone: At one boundary the junction diverges from the germline segment, which might be a read error. The gene calls are TRBV30 and TRBJ1-4; D uncertain. The CDR3 runs to 11 residues. Germline loops: CDR1 GTSNPN, CDR2 SVGIG (reference sequence). The CDR3 is CARRTNEKLFF. In nucleotides, the CDR3 is TGCGCCCGGAGGACTAATGAAAAACTGTTTTTT.

This chain joins TRBV6-5 and TRBJ1-2; 7 nucleotides line up with TRBD1. In germline, CDR1 is MNHEY, CDR2 SVGAGI. CDR3 length equals 12 residues. Trimming took 5 bases from V and 8 from J; bases not matched to a gene: 5. This CDR3 is CASSLRGGGYTF. CDR3 DNA sequence: TGTGCCAGCAGTCTCCGAGGGGGCGGCTACACCTTC.

Concerning this clone itself: Different DNA sequences within this sample yield the same CDR3. The J gene is TRBJ2-5, the V gene TRBV5-1; D is ambiguous. V lost 0 bases, J lost 1 base, and 1 base lay in between. The CDR3 is 12 amino acids. Germline V lookup: CDR1 SGHRS, CDR2 YFSETQ. This chain's CDR3 is CASSLAQETQYF. As DNA, the CDR3 is TGCGCCAGCAGCTTGGCCCAAGAGACCCAGTACTTC. The full variable domain, completed using reference TRBV5-1 and TRBJ2-5, is KAGVTQTPRYLIKTRGQQVTLSCSPISGHRSVSWYQQTPGQGLQFLFEYFSETQRNKGNFPGRFSGRQFSNSRSEMNVSTLELGDSALYLCASSLAQETQYFGPGTRLLVL.

The table lists this clone with a few counts. The chain joins TRBV5-1 to TRBJ2-1; D is unresolved. V lost 5 bases and J 2 bases, leaving 14 bases between the germline ends. CDR3 length: 15 amino acids. CDR1 is SGHRS and CDR2 is YFSETQ in the germline V gene. CDR3 sequence: CASSEASYPYNEQFF. The DNA for the CDR3 is TGCGCCAGCAGTGAAGCGTCCTACCCCTACAATGAGCAGTTCTTC.

This chain uses TRBV29-1 with TRBJ2-2; D may be TRBD1 (5 bases). In germline, CDR1 is SQVTM, CDR2 ANQGSEA. This CDR3 spans 14 amino acids. V lost 3 bases to trimming and J lost 4 bases, with 12 bases between them. CDR3 nucleotides: TGCAGCGTTGAGGTTCAGGGTCGCACCGGGGAGCTGTTTTTT. Its translation: CSVEVQGRTGELFF.

The chain employs TRBV6-5 and TRBJ2-3, with no clear D. Trimming removed 6 bases from V and 1 base from J, with 11 bases in between. Germline V gene sequence: CDR1 MNHEY, CDR2 SVGAGI. The CDR3 is 14 amino acids. The CDR3 spells CASSRGIRTDTQYF. CDR3 DNA: TGTGCCAGCAGCCGCGGAATTCGCACAGATACGCAGTATTTT.

This chain uses TRBV11-1 with TRBJ2-1; D gene unclear. V was cut by 6 bases and J by 3 bases, with 12 bases left in between. The CDR3 length is 14 residues. CDR1 SGHAT and CDR2 FQDESV come from the germline V gene (reference sequence). The CDR3 spells CASRPTTNYNEQFF. The CDR3 DNA reads TGTGCCAGCAGACCAACGACAAACTACAATGAGCAGTTCTTC.